The 23 T cell receptor beta chains given below trace back to one sample, sequenced in a study of blood T cell repertoires in COVID-19. Sequenced by immunoSEQ multiplex PCR; TCRdb stores in-frame clones only, minus some. This sample has a few hundred thousand clones, with around 89% found just once. Source material: PBMCs or T cells enriched from blood (not recorded which). These receptor sequences come from a woman in her forties with acute COVID-19.

The chain has TRBV29-1 and TRBJ1-3; no definite D call. Germline-derived CDR1 and CDR2 are SQVTM and ANQGSEA. V was cut by 6 bases and J by 4 bases, with 13 bases left in between. CDR3 length equals 13 residues. The CDR3 loop is CSVWAQSGNTIYF. The CDR3 nucleotides read TGCAGCGTCTGGGCTCAGTCCGGAAACACCATATATTTT.

The chain carries TRBV21-1 and TRBJ2-7; the tabulated D call, TRBD2, remains unverified against the DNA. TRBV21-1 is a recognized pseudogene. The CDR3 length is 11 residues. CDR3 protein: CASSKDGEQYV. The CDR3, as DNA: TGTGCCAGCAGCAAAGACGGTGAGCAGTACGTC.

This rearrangement joins TRBV5-1 to TRBJ2-1; 7 bases match TRBD2. The germline V gene has CDR1 SGHRS and CDR2 YFSETQ. V was clipped by 0 bases and J by 5 bases; unmatched bases: 5. The CDR3 sequence is 15 residues long. In DNA form, the CDR3 reads TGCGCCAGCAGCTTGGCCCTAGCGGATAACAATGAGCAGTTCTTC. Translated: CASSLALADNNEQFF.

V is TRBV19 and J is TRBJ1-1; D is perhaps TRBD1 (5 bases). Trimming removed 7 bases at V and 1 base at J, with 7 bases between. This CDR3 region has 12 residues. CDR1 and CDR2 from the germline V gene are LNHDA and SQIVND (reference sequence). CDR3 protein: CASTRGNTEAFF. Written as DNA, the CDR3 is TGTGCCAGTACTAGGGGGAACACTGAAGCTTTCTTT.

Details on this clone: The junction departs from the called germline gene at one end, perhaps through a read error. The rearrangement joins TRBV19 to TRBJ2-1; 10 bases align to TRBD2. Germline loops: CDR1 LNHDA, CDR2 SQIVND (reference sequence). The CDR3 loop spans 15 amino acids. In DNA form, the CDR3 reads TGTGCCAGTAGCATAGCGGGAGGCCCCTACAATGAGCAGTTCTTC. Its protein product is CASSIAGGPYNEQFF.

The chain couples TRBV12-3 or TRBV12-4 to TRBJ1-2, with D hard to call. This CDR3 spans 13 amino acids. V was shortened by 2 bases and J by 5 bases, with 9 bases between the two germline ends. CDR3 DNA sequence: TGTGCCAGCAGTTTACTCCTCGGGTATGGCTACACCTTC. Translating gives CASSLLLGYGYTF.

The rearrangement links TRBV9 to TRBJ1-6; D is possibly TRBD1 (5 bases). In germline, CDR1 is SGDLS, CDR2 YYNGEE. V lost 4 bases and J lost 7, with 15 bases in between. The CDR3 is made up of 15 amino acids. The CDR3 DNA sequence: TGTGCCAGCAGCCTCCAGGGTGGTTTAAATTCACCCCTCCACTTT. This gives the protein CASSLQGGLNSPLHF.

The chain employs TRBV5-6 and TRBJ1-1; 7 nucleotides line up with TRBD1. V was clipped by 7 bases and J by 1 base; unmatched bases: 7. Germline V gives CDR1 SGHDT, CDR2 YYEEEE. The CDR3 length is 14 residues. The CDR3 region has the DNA TGTGCCAGCGGGGGACAGAGCCAGAACACTGAAGCTTTCTTT. Translated: CASGGQSQNTEAFF.

This chain connects TRBV7-2 to TRBJ1-1, with D possibly being TRBD1 (5 bases). Looked up from germline, CDR1 is SGHTA and CDR2 is FQGNSA. The CDR3 is 15 amino acids. V was cut by 5 bases and J by 1 base, with 14 bases left in between. CDR3 nucleotide sequence: TGTGCCAGCAGCCCCCCCCAGGGTTGGAACACTGAAGCTTTCTTT. It specifies CASSPPQGWNTEAFF.

The CDR3 protein is CASSQGLAGGRNTGELFF. The CDR3 nucleotides are TGTGCCAGCAGCCAAGGACTAGCGGGAGGTCGAAACACCGGGGAGCTGTTTTTT. The chain carries TRBV4-2 and TRBJ2-2, with 13 bases aligning to TRBD2. Trimming removed 1 base from V and 2 bases from J; junction bases left unmatched: 4. The CDR3 spans 18 residues. Germline CDR1 is LGHNA and CDR2 is YNFKEQ.

This rearrangement joins TRBV11-3 to TRBJ2-5; perhaps TRBD1 as D (6 bases). Germline values: CDR1 SGHNT, CDR2 YENEEA. V was shortened by 4 bases and J by 1 base, with 10 bases between the two germline ends. The CDR3 spans 14 residues. This CDR3 is CASSSGQTQETQYF. CDR3 DNA sequence: TGTGCCAGCAGCTCTGGACAGACCCAAGAGACCCAGTACTTC.

The genes are TRBV7-6 and TRBJ2-1, with TRBD2 identical over 11 bases. V shed 1 base, J shed 0 bases, and the junction held 5 bases outside the gene matches. Germline CDR1 reads SGHVS; CDR2 reads FNYEAQ. This CDR3 comprises 18 residues. CDR3 sequence (DNA): TGTGCCAGCAGCTTAGAAGGGACTAGCGGAAGCTCCTACAATGAGCAGTTCTTC. This translates into CASSLEGTSGSSYNEQFF.

The chain joins TRBV5-1 to TRBJ1-6, with 11 bases that match TRBD1. Per germline, CDR1 SGHRS and CDR2 YFSETQ. V trimming: 0 bases; J trimming: 8 bases; junction bases outside the gene matches: 4. The CDR3 is made up of 16 amino acids. The CDR3 nucleotides are TGCGCCAGCAGCTTGGGCGGGACAGGGGGAGATTCACCCCTCCACTTT. Protein sequence: CASSLGGTGGDSPLHF.

The chain joins TRBV2 to TRBJ2-7; 8 bases line up with TRBD2. Germline CDR1 SNHLY, CDR2 FYNNEI. This CDR3 has 15 amino acids. The J segment lost 4 bases and the V segment lost 5 bases, leaving 10 bases of the junction unmatched. The DNA for the CDR3 is TGTGCCAGCAGTTTGGAGCGGGGGCACAGTTACGAGCAGTACTTC. It specifies CASSLERGHSYEQYF.

The chain combines TRBV6-5 with TRBJ1-1; no definite D call. Germline lookup yields CDR1 MNHEY and CDR2 SVGAGI. The CDR3 is made up of 11 amino acids. Deletions cut 10 bases from V and 3 bases from J, with 9 bases between. The CDR3 DNA follows: TGTGCCACCTATTTAGACACTGAAGCTTTCTTT. Its protein is CATYLDTEAFF.

The V and J genes are TRBV19 and TRBJ2-7, with 12 bases matching TRBD2. V gave up 5 bases and J gave up 4 bases; unmatched junction bases: 0. The CDR3 is 13 residues long. Germline lookup yields CDR1 LNHDA and CDR2 SQIVND (reference sequence). The CDR3 loop reads CASSLAGGYEQYF. Here the CDR3 DNA reads TGTGCCAGTAGTCTAGCGGGAGGGTACGAGCAGTACTTC.

The V and J genes are TRBV3-1 (or the pseudogene TRBV3-2) and TRBJ2-5; D perhaps matches TRBD2 (6 bases). V was clipped by 4 bases and J by 2 bases, with 8 bases between them. This CDR3 is 13 amino acids long. The germline gives CDR1 LGHDT, CDR2 YNNKEL (reference sequence). CDR3 region: CASSLRGQETQYF. CDR3 coding DNA: TGTGCCAGCAGCCTCCGGGGGCAAGAGACCCAGTACTTC.

The chain combines TRBV5-5 with TRBJ2-7; a possible D gene is TRBD2 (5 bases). Germline lookup yields CDR1 SGHKS and CDR2 YYEKEE (reference sequence). CDR3 length: 16 amino acids. Trimming cost V 0 bases and J 2 bases, with 15 bases left between them. The CDR3 sequence: CASSLAPSPSPYEQYF. The CDR3 DNA sequence: TGTGCCAGCAGCTTGGCGCCCTCCCCTAGCCCCTACGAGCAGTACTTC.

The genes are TRBV7-9 and TRBJ2-3, with 11 bases matching TRBD2. This CDR3 is built from 17 residues. V lost 1 base to trimming and J lost 2 bases; unmatched junction nucleotides: 5. CDR1 is SEHNR, CDR2 FQNEAQ, per germline (reference sequence). CDR3 in amino acids: CASSLGLAGFFTDTQYF. In nucleotides, the CDR3 is TGTGCCAGCAGCTTAGGACTAGCGGGGTTCTTCACAGATACGCAGTATTTT.

The rearrangement links TRBV18 to TRBJ2-1, with D unresolved. The CDR3 totals 15 residues. Germline V gene lookup returns CDR1 KGHSH and CDR2 LQKENI. Trimming removed 0 bases from V and 10 bases from J, with 16 bases in between. Here the CDR3 DNA reads TGTGCCAGCTCACCACCAAACGATCCCACCAGGGAGCAGTTCTTC. Its protein is CASSPPNDPTREQFF.

The chain joins TRBV2 to TRBJ2-1; maybe TRBD1 (5 bases). V lost 1 base, J lost 2 bases, and 9 bases lay in between. Germline V CDR1 and CDR2: SNHLY, FYNNEI. CDR3 length: 15 residues. The CDR3 sequence is CASSEVSGTYNEQFF. The CDR3 bases are TGTGCCAGCAGTGAAGTGTCAGGGACCTACAATGAGCAGTTCTTC.

The chain is built from TRBV24-1 and TRBJ2-2; 12 nucleotides line up with TRBD2. The CDR3 length is 17 residues. The junction had 6 bases not matched to a gene; V was cut back by 2 bases and J by 6 bases. Germline V gene lookup returns CDR1 KGHDR and CDR2 SFDVKD. The CDR3 is CATSDSFRLAGAGELFF. DNA for the CDR3: TGTGCCACCAGTGATTCTTTCCGACTAGCGGGGGCCGGGGAGCTGTTTTTT.

This clone was seen a handful of times. V is TRBV24-1 and J is TRBJ2-1; 11 nucleotides line up with TRBD1. Trimming took 0 bases from V and 7 from J; bases not matched to a gene: 7. Germline loops: CDR1 KGHDR, CDR2 SFDVKD. The CDR3 loop spans 17 amino acids. As DNA, the CDR3 is TGTGCCACCAGTGATTTGGTCCGGACAGGGGGCATGAATGAGCAGTTCTTC. This codes for CATSDLVRTGGMNEQFF.